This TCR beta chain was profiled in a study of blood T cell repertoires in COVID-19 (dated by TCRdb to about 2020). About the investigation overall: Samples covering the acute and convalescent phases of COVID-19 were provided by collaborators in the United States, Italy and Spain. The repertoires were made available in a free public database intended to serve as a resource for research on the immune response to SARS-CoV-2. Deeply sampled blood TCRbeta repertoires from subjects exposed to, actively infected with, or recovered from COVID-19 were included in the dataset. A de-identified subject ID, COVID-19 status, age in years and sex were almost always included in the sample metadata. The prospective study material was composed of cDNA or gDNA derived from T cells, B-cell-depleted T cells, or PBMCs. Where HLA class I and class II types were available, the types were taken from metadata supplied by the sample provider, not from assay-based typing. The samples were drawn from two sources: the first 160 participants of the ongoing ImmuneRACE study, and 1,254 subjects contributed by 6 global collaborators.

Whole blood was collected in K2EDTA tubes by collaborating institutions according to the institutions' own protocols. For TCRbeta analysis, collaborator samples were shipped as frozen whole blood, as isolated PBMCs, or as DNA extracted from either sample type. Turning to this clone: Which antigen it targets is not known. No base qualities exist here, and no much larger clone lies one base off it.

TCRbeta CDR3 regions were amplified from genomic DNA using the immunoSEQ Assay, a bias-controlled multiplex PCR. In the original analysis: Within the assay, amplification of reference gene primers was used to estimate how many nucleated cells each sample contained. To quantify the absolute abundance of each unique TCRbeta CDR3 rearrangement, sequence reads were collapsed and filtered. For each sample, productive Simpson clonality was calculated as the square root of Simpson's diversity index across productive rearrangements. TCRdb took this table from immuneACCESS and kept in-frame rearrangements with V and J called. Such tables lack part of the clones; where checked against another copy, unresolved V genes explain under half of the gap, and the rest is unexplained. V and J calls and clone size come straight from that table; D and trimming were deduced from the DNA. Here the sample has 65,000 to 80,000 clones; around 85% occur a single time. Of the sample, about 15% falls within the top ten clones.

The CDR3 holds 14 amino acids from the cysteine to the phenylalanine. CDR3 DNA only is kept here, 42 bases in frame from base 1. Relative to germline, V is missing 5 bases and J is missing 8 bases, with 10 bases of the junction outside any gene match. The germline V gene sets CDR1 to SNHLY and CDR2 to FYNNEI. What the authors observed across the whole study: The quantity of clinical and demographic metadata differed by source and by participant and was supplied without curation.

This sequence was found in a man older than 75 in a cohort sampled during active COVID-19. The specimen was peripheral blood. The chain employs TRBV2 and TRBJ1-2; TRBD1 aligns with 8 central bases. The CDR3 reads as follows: CASSLKDRAAGYTF. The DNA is TGTGCCAGCAGTCTTAAGGACAGGGCGGCGGGCTACACCTTC.